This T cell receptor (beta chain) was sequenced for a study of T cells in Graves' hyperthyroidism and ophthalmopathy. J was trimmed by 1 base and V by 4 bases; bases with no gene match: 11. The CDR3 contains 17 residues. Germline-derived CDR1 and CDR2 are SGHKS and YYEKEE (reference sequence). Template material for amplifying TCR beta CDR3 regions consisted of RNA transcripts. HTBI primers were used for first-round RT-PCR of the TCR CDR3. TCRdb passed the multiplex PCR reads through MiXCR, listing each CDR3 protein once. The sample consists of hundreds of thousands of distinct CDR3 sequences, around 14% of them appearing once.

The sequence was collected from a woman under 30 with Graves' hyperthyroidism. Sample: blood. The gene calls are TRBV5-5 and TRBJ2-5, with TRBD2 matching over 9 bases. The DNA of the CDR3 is TGTGCCAGCAGCCAAGATAGGGGACTAGCTACCCAAGAGACCCAGTACTTC. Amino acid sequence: CASSQDRGLATQETQYF.